The clone carrying this TCR beta chain was picked up a small number of times. The data derive from a study of cytomegalovirus exposure and HLA in healthy donors. The CDR3 consists of 10 residues. Germline values: CDR1 SQVTM, CDR2 ANQGSEA. Trimming removed 6 bases at V and 5 bases at J, with 7 bases between. The method was immunoSEQ multiplex PCR; TCRdb's version includes in-frame clones alone and lacks a portion of them. Counted here are some 130,000 clones, roughly 90% occurring once; the ten biggest clones make up approximately 1.3%. The J gene is TRBJ1-2, the V gene TRBV29-1; weak D call: TRBD1 (5 bases). The sequenced material came from PBMCs. The sequence derives from a man younger than 40 in good health and CMV-seronegative. The CDR3 spells CSVTDYGYTF. CDR3 nucleotides: TGCAGCGTGACAGATTATGGCTACACCTTC.